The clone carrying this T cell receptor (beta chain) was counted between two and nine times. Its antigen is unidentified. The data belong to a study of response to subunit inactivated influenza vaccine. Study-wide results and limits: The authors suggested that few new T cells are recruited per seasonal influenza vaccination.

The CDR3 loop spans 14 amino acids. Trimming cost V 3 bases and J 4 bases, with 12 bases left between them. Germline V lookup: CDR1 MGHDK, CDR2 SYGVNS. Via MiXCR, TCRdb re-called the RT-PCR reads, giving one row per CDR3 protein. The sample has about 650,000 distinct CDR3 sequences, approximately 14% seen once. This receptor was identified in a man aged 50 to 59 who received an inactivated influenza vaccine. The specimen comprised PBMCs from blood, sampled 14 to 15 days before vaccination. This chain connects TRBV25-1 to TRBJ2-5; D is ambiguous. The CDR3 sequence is CASSEENIRETQYF. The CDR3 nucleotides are TGTGCCAGCAGTGAGGAGAACATAAGAGAGACCCAGTACTTC. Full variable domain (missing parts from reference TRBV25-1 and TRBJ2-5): EADIYQTPRYLVIGTGKKITLECSQTMGHDKMYWYQQDPGMELHLIHYSYGVNSTEKGDLSSESTVSRIRTEHFPLTLESARPSHTSQYLCASSEENIRETQYFGPGTRLLVL.